A selection of T cell receptor beta chains follows, all from one sample in a study of cytomegalovirus exposure and HLA in healthy donors. Measured with immunoSEQ multiplex PCR; TCRdb has only the in-frame clones, and not every one. Of around 90,000 clones in the sample, 78% were seen once. The sample was PBMCs. These receptor sequences come from a woman aged 40 to 55 in good health and CMV-seronegative. Both conserved end residues are part of each CDR3. The order of the fields is J gene, D gene, V gene, CDR3 length, clone size, CDR3 DNA, CDR3 protein. A D gene is named only where the DNA matches it firmly. Part of the rows lack a size; the others show once, few, many or a class for expanded clones.

J: TRBJ2-3; D: TRBD2; V: TRBV10-1; length: 17; size: -; DNA: TGCGCCAGCAGTGAGTTCGGATTAGCGGGAGGGCCGGATACGCAGTATTTT; CDR3: CASSEFGLAGGPDTQYF
J: TRBJ1-2; D: -; V: TRBV6-5; length: 14; size: -; DNA: TGTGCCAGCAGTTACTCGAAACAGGGCTATGGCTACACCTTC; CDR3: CASSYSKQGYGYTF
J: TRBJ2-7; D: -; V: TRBV19; length: 13; size: -; DNA: TGTGCCAGTAGTCGGCAGGCAACCTACGAGCAGTACTTC; CDR3: CASSRQATYEQYF
J: TRBJ1-4; D: -; V: TRBV4-1; length: 14; size: medium-sized; DNA: TGCGCCAGCAGCCAAGATGAATACCAGGGAAAACTGTTTTTT; CDR3: CASSQDEYQGKLFF
J: TRBJ1-1; D: TRBD1; V: TRBV7-8; length: 16; size: -; DNA: TGTGCCAGCAGCACGGACAGGACCTACATGAACACTGAAGCTTTCTTT; CDR3: CASSTDRTYMNTEAFF
J: TRBJ1-4; D: TRBD1; V: TRBV28; length: 15; size: few; DNA: TGTGCCAGCAGTTTACAGGGGGCAAGTAATGAAAAACTGTTTTTT; CDR3: CASSLQGASNEKLFF
J: TRBJ1-2; D: -; V: TRBV28; length: 12; size: -; DNA: TGTGCCAGCAGTTTAAGCTTCTATGGCTACACCTTC; CDR3: CASSLSFYGYTF
J: TRBJ2-5; D: TRBD2; V: TRBV19; length: 15; size: -; DNA: TGTGCCAGTAGTATAATAACTAGCGGCCAAGAGACCCAGTACTTC; CDR3: CASSIITSGQETQYF
J: TRBJ1-5; D: -; V: TRBV21-1; length: 15; size: -; DNA: TGTGCCAGCAGCAACCTATGGGCTGGCAATCAGCCCCAGCATTTT; CDR3: CASSNLWAGNQPQHF
J: TRBJ2-3; D: TRBD1; V: TRBV5-4; length: 14; size: -; DNA: TGTGCCAGCAGCGGACAGGGGCGATCGGATACGCAGTATTTT; CDR3: CASSGQGRSDTQYF
J: TRBJ2-1; D: -; V: TRBV11-2; length: 15; size: few; DNA: TGTGCCAGCAGCCGGACCAGGGGTTCCTACAATGAGCAGTTCTTC; CDR3: CASSRTRGSYNEQFF
J: TRBJ2-2; D: TRBD2; V: TRBV15; length: 20; size: -; DNA: TGTGCCACCAGCAGGCTAGGGCACGGGAGGGCCAACCCCCACACCGGGGAGCTGTTTTTT; CDR3: CATSRLGHGRANPHTGELFF
J: TRBJ2-1; D: TRBD2; V: TRBV9; length: 17; size: -; DNA: TGTGCCAGCAGCGTAGCCCTAGCGGGGGCTACCTACAATGAGCAGTTCTTC; CDR3: CASSVALAGATYNEQFF
J: TRBJ2-7; D: TRBD2; V: TRBV7-2; length: 15; size: -; DNA: TGTGCCAGCAGCTCATTCACTAGCGGGCCCTACGAGCAGTACTTC; CDR3: CASSSFTSGPYEQYF
J: TRBJ2-1; D: TRBD1; V: TRBV6-5; length: 15; size: -; DNA: TGTGCCAGCAGACCCCCGGGACAGGGGGCTTCTGAGCAGTTCTTC; CDR3: CASRPPGQGASEQFF
J: TRBJ2-5; D: -; V: TRBV27; length: 15; size: -; DNA: TGTGCCAGCAGTTCCACTCCGGGATTATCGGGGACCCAGTACTTC; CDR3: CASSSTPGLSGTQYF
J: TRBJ1-2; D: -; V: TRBV5-1; length: 15; size: -; DNA: TGCGCCAGCAGCTTGAGTCAGGGGTCAACGGTGGGCTACACCTTC; CDR3: CASSLSQGSTVGYTF
J: TRBJ2-7; D: -; V: TRBV27; length: 11; size: -; DNA: TGTGCCACACTGAAGGGAGACGAGCAGTACTTC; CDR3: CATLKGDEQYF
J: TRBJ2-5; D: -; V: TRBV15; length: 13; size: -; DNA: TGTGCCACCAGCAGAGATCCTCAAGAGACCCAGTACTTC; CDR3: CATSRDPQETQYF
J: TRBJ1-1; D: -; V: TRBV6-5; length: 15; size: -; DNA: TGTGCCAGCAGTTCCAGACTATCGGCGAACACTGAAGCTTTCTTT; CDR3: CASSSRLSANTEAFF
J: TRBJ2-1; D: -; V: TRBV28; length: 14; size: -; DNA: TGTGCCAGCAGCCCCGGGAGCTCCTACAATGAGCAGTTCTTC; CDR3: CASSPGSSYNEQFF
J: TRBJ2-3; D: TRBD1; V: TRBV10-2; length: 15; size: -; DNA: TGCGCCAGCAGTGATTTACAGGGGGTCACAGATACGCAGTATTTT; CDR3: CASSDLQGVTDTQYF
J: TRBJ2-3; D: -; V: TRBV5-1; length: 13; size: -; DNA: TGCGCCAGCAGAGGACTCCGTTGGGATACGCAGTATTTT; CDR3: CASRGLRWDTQYF
J: TRBJ1-5; D: -; V: TRBV2; length: 14; size: once; DNA: TGTGCCAGCAAATACGACTCCGGGTTTCAGCCCCAGCATTTT; CDR3: CASKYDSGFQPQHF
J: TRBJ2-2; D: -; V: TRBV27; length: 11; size: -; DNA: TGTGCCAGCAGCCTAACCGGGGAGCTGTTTTTT; CDR3: CASSLTGELFF
J: TRBJ2-1; D: TRBD1; V: TRBV6-6; length: 14; size: once; DNA: TGTGCCAGCAGCTCGACAGGGGTGGGCAATGAGCAGTTCTTC; CDR3: CASSSTGVGNEQFF
J: TRBJ2-7; D: TRBD2; V: TRBV14; length: 14; size: -; DNA: TGTGCCAGCAGCAGAATAGCGGGATTCTACGAGCAGTACTTC; CDR3: CASSRIAGFYEQYF
J: TRBJ2-5; D: TRBD2; V: TRBV7-8; length: 14; size: -; DNA: TGTGCCAGCAGCACTCTAGCGGGTTGGGGGACCCAGTACTTC; CDR3: CASSTLAGWGTQYF
J: TRBJ1-2; D: TRBD1; V: TRBV2; length: 14; size: once; DNA: TGTGCCAGCAGCCAGACTAGGGACAGTTATGGCTACACCTTC; CDR3: CASSQTRDSYGYTF
J: TRBJ1-3; D: TRBD1; V: TRBV13; length: 15; size: -; DNA: TGTGCCAGCAGCATCGGGACAGTGGCCTGGAACACCATATATTTT; CDR3: CASSIGTVAWNTIYF
J: TRBJ2-6; D: TRBD1; V: TRBV30; length: 14; size: few; DNA: TGTGCCTCCAAGACAGGGCCTGGGGCCAACGTCCTGACTTTC; CDR3: CASKTGPGANVLTF
J: TRBJ2-7; D: -; V: TRBV5-1; length: 12; size: -; DNA: TGCGCCAGCAGCTTGGTTCTCGACGAGCAGTACTTC; CDR3: CASSLVLDEQYF
J: TRBJ2-7; D: TRBD1; V: TRBV5-4; length: 16; size: -; DNA: TGTGCCAGCAGCTCTCAACTCCGGGACAGTCGCTACGAGCAGTACTTC; CDR3: CASSSQLRDSRYEQYF
J: TRBJ2-7; D: -; V: TRBV9; length: 15; size: -; DNA: TGTGCCAGCAGCAGCCTTGGCGGATCCTCCTACGAGCAGTACTTC; CDR3: CASSSLGGSSYEQYF
J: TRBJ1-5; D: -; V: TRBV5-1; length: 16; size: few; DNA: TGCGCCAGCAGCTTGGGTGGCACCGCTGCCAATCAGCCCCAGCATTTT; CDR3: CASSLGGTAANQPQHF
J: TRBJ2-7; D: TRBD2; V: TRBV29-1; length: 14; size: -; DNA: TGCAGCGTTGAAGTAGGGACTAGTTCCTACGAGCAGTACTTC; CDR3: CSVEVGTSSYEQYF
J: TRBJ2-1; D: TRBD2; V: TRBV7-2; length: 16; size: -; DNA: TGTGCCAGCAGCTTAGGGGCAGCGGGAGCCTACAATGAGCAGTTCTTC; CDR3: CASSLGAAGAYNEQFF
J: TRBJ2-1; D: -; V: TRBV5-1; length: 15; size: -; DNA: TGCGCCAGCAGAATTGGAGGGGCCCAATACAATGAGCAGTTCTTC; CDR3: CASRIGGAQYNEQFF
J: TRBJ2-7; D: -; V: TRBV2; length: 11; size: -; DNA: TGTGCCAGCAACCCAGGGCGCGAGCAGTACTTC; CDR3: CASNPGREQYF
J: TRBJ2-1; D: -; V: TRBV5-1; length: 15; size: -; DNA: TGCGCCAGCAGCTTGTCGGGGACTCCCCAAAATGAGCAGTTCTTC; CDR3: CASSLSGTPQNEQFF
J: TRBJ1-1; D: -; V: TRBV2; length: 17; size: -; DNA: TGTGCCAGCAGAGATGGAGGGCGCCTGGGAGGGTCAGGTGAAGCTTTCTTT; CDR3: CASRDGGRLGGSGEAFF
J: TRBJ2-3; D: TRBD2; V: TRBV7-6; length: 14; size: -; DNA: TGTGCCAGCAGCGGGACTAGCGGCACAGATACGCAGTATTTT; CDR3: CASSGTSGTDTQYF
J: TRBJ2-3; D: TRBD2; V: TRBV7-2; length: 16; size: -; DNA: TGTGCCAGCAGCTCGGGACTAGCGGGAGGTGAGGATACGCAGTATTTT; CDR3: CASSSGLAGGEDTQYF
J: TRBJ2-2; D: TRBD2; V: TRBV18; length: 14; size: -; DNA: TGTGCCAGCTCACCACTTAGCGGGACCGGGGAGCTGTTTTTT; CDR3: CASSPLSGTGELFF
J: TRBJ2-1; D: -; V: TRBV19; length: 13; size: once; DNA: TGTGCCAGTAGTATAGGGGTTCGGGGTTTCCAGTTCTTC; CDR3: CASSIGVRGFQFF
J: TRBJ2-3; D: TRBD2; V: TRBV9; length: 16; size: -; DNA: TGTGCCAGCAGCCCGGCCAGCGGGAATACCTACTATACGCAGTATTTT; CDR3: CASSPASGNTYYTQYF
J: TRBJ1-1; D: -; V: TRBV29-1; length: 13; size: -; DNA: TGCAGCGTTGCGAGTCGCCTGAACACTGAAGCTTTCTTT; CDR3: CSVASRLNTEAFF
J: TRBJ1-4; D: -; V: TRBV7-2; length: 13; size: -; DNA: TGTGCCAGCAGCCCCAGGGGACATGAAAAACTGTTTTTT; CDR3: CASSPRGHEKLFF
J: TRBJ2-7; D: -; V: TRBV5-1; length: 11; size: -; DNA: TGCGCCAGCAGAGAGGGTTACGAGCAGTACTTC; CDR3: CASREGYEQYF
J: TRBJ2-7; D: -; V: TRBV19; length: 15; size: -; DNA: TGTGCCAGTAGTGACCTAGGAAAGAGATACTACGAGCAGTACTTC; CDR3: CASSDLGKRYYEQYF
J: TRBJ2-2; D: TRBD2; V: TRBV4-1; length: 17; size: -; DNA: TGCGCCAGCAGCCAACCTCCGGGACTAGACCTTGTCGGGGAGCTGTTTTTT; CDR3: CASSQPPGLDLVGELFF
J: TRBJ2-3; D: -; V: TRBV5-6; length: 14; size: -; DNA: TGTGCCAGCAGCGAAGGAGCGGGCACAGATACGCAGTATTTT; CDR3: CASSEGAGTDTQYF
J: TRBJ2-5; D: -; V: TRBV28; length: 17; size: -; DNA: TGTGCCAGCAGTTTAGGGCGTGGCGGGTATCTCCAAGAGACCCAGTACTTC; CDR3: CASSLGRGGYLQETQYF
J: TRBJ2-5; D: TRBD2; V: TRBV5-8; length: 18; size: -; DNA: TGTGCCAGCAGCTTGCACGGGCTAGCGGGAGGTGAACAAGAGACCCAGTACTTC; CDR3: CASSLHGLAGGEQETQYF
J: TRBJ1-2; D: -; V: TRBV19; length: 15; size: -; DNA: TGTGCCAGTAGTATCCGTGGACAGTTTAACTATGGCTACACCTTC; CDR3: CASSIRGQFNYGYTF